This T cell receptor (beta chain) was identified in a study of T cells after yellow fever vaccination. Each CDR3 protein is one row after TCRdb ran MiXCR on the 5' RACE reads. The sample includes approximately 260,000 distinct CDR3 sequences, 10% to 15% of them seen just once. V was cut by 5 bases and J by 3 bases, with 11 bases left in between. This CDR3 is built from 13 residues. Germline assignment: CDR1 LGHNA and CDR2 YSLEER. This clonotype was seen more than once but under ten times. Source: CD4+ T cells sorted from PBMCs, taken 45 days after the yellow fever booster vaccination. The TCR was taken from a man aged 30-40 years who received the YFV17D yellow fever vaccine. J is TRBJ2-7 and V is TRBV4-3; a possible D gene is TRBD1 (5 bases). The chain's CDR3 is CASSARQNYEQYF. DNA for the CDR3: TGCGCCAGCAGCGCCAGACAGAACTACGAGCAGTACTTC.